This TCR beta chain was captured in a study of blood T cells in healthy people across ages. Primers used in a second PCR of roughly 7 to 12 cycles were a sample-barcoded 5' primer and a J-beta primer mix. Individual samples furnished no less than 2.5 million CDR3-containing paired-end reads apiece. Each CDR3 protein gets one entry after TCRdb re-called the 5' RACE reads with MiXCR. The repertoire consists of about 590,000 distinct CDR3 sequences, with about 30% occurring once and the leading ten covering roughly 14%. As for this clonotype: As yet, its antigen is unknown.

Study findings and constraints: Relative to aged donors, long-lived donors carried more naive CD4+ cells and displayed higher diversity. TCR beta diversity per million T cells fell roughly linearly with age.

V lost 4 bases, J lost 5 bases, and 15 bases lay in between. The CDR3 is made up of 14 amino acids. In germline, CDR1 is SGHTA, CDR2 FQGNSA. The receptor's source is a woman of 80 years or more in good health. The rearrangement uses TRBV7-2 and TRBJ2-7; maybe TRBD2 (5 bases). Sequenced: blood. Written as DNA, the CDR3 is TGTGCCAGCAGCTCCGGGGAGTTTGGGCACGAGCAGTACTTC. This encodes CASSSGEFGHEQYF.